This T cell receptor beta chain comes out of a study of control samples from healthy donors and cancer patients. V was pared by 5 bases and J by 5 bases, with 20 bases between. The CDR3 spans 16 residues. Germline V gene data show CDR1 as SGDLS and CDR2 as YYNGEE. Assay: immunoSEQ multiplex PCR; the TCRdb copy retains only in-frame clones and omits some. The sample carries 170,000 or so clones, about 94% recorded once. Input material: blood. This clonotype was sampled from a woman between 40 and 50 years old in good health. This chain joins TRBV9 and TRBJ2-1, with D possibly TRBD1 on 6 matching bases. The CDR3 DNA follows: TGTGCCAGCAGTCCTAGGACAGTGAGCCCAAACAATGAGCAGTTCTTC. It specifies CASSPRTVSPNNEQFF. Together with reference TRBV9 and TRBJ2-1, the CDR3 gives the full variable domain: DSGVTQTPKHLITATGQRVTLRCSPRSGDLSVYWYQQSLDQGLQFLIQYYNGEERAKGNILERFSAQQFPDLHSELNLSSLELGDSALYFCASSPRTVSPNNEQFFGPGTRLTVL.